The present T cell receptor beta chain was sequenced within a study of blood T cell repertoires in COVID-19. Background on the study: PBMCs, B-cell-depleted T cells, or T cells provided the cDNA or gDNA that made up the material.

The germline CDR1 and CDR2 sequences are SNHLY and FYNNEI. The CDR3 length is 14 residues. Sequenced by immunoSEQ multiplex PCR; TCRdb stores in-frame clones only, minus some. Counted here are 120,000 or so clones, approximately 90% occurring once; the ten biggest clones make up more than 1.5%. Points on this clone: One end of the junction is discordant with germline, which a read error may explain.

The TCR originated in a human donor in a cohort sampled during active COVID-19. The chain joins TRBV2 to TRBJ1-2; D might be TRBD1 (5 bases). Sequenced sample: peripheral blood. DNA for the CDR3: TGTGCCAGCAGTGAGAAGGGGCCCAACTACGGCTACACCTTC. It encodes CASSEKGPNYGYTF. The full variable domain, completed using reference TRBV2 and TRBJ1-2, is EPEVTQTPSHQVTQMGQEVILRCVPISNHLYFYWYRQILGQKVEFLVSFYNNEISEKSEIFDDQFSVERPDGSNFTLKIRSTKLEDSAMYFCASSEKGPNYGYTFGSGTRLTVV.